This T cell receptor beta chain was retrieved from a study of blood T cell repertoires in COVID-19. Across the study: The United States, Italy and Spain provided the acute and convalescent COVID-19 samples. Sources were T cells, B-cell-depleted T cells, or PBMCs; the material itself was cDNA or gDNA.

As processed by the authors: Reference gene primer amplification yielded estimated nucleated cell counts. TCRdb's table, derived via immunoSEQ multiplex PCR, lists solely in-frame clones and lacks some. The V and J calls and the clone size are those of that table, but D and trimming were determined from the DNA. The sample shows approximately 150,000 clones, about 87% of them seen only once. Germline V gene lookup returns CDR1 SGHTA and CDR2 FQGNSA. With 4 bases removed from V and 12 bases from J, the gap between germline ends came to 19 bases. This CDR3 region has 13 residues. Sequenced: peripheral blood. The chain links TRBV7-2 to TRBJ2-7; tentative D call: TRBD1 (6 bases). The sequence came from a man in his 60s with active or convalescent COVID-19. This chain's CDR3 is CASSYRDTPQWYF. DNA for the CDR3: TGTGCCAGCAGCTACCGGGACACCCCACAGTGGTACTTC.